This TCR beta chain came from a study of blood T cell repertoires in COVID-19. Trimming left V 1 base short and J 2 bases short, with 9 bases between. In germline, CDR1 is SGHNT, CDR2 YENEEA. This CDR3 is built from 15 residues. Profiling relied on immunoSEQ multiplex PCR, and the TCRdb table lists in-frame clones only, not all of them. Among roughly 230,000 clones, 65% to 90% were seen once, and the ten largest hold approximately 5%. The sequenced sample consisted of peripheral blood. The receptor comes from a man aged 50 to 59 with COVID-19, enrolled during active disease. The chain employs TRBV11-3 and TRBJ2-1; possible D gene TRBD2, 5 bases. The chain's CDR3 is CASSLVGSPYNEQFF. The CDR3 nucleotides are TGTGCCAGCAGCTTAGTGGGGAGTCCCTACAATGAGCAGTTCTTC.